What follows describes a single TCR beta chain. Its antigen is currently not known. Nothing much larger sits one base from this clone, and base qualities are not available. Reads for this sample came from an Illumina MiSeq. TCR beta libraries were prepared by quantitative 5'-RACE with molecular barcodes. The paper's data handling went like this. Disease-linked TCR variants were identified with a new computational method built on a probabilistic model of VDJ rearrangement. TCRdb reanalyzed the raw reads on its own, using fastp at Q25 for trimming and MiXCR for clone calling, and kept in-frame beta chains. Every distinct CDR3 protein forms one entry, paired with its most common genes and DNA. The V and J calls, along with clone size, are taken from TCRdb and not from the paper's own processing. A total of some 30,000 distinct CDR3 sequences appear in this sample, approximately 15% of them only once. The leading ten clones occupy about 40% of the sample.

The source of the sample is a study of CD8 T cells in ankylosing spondylitis (dated by TCRdb to the late 2010s). Context from the whole study: To find TCR variants linked to disease, the study profiled T cell receptor beta repertoires in ankylosing spondylitis patients and healthy donors. In total, the full study cohort was made up of some 100 healthy donors and 25 ankylosing spondylitis patients. Peripheral blood was sampled, and synovial fluid was also collected from ankylosing spondylitis patients. Overall study outcomes, separate from this receptor: In peripheral blood, the disease-linked clones were found at relatively low frequencies and had a CD8+ phenotype. A TCR beta motif made up of 7 to 9 highly homologous amino acid variants appeared to be characteristic of blood from ankylosing spondylitis patients. Some TCR beta motif variants had previously been reported in synovial fluid and blood of reactive arthritis patients, which suggested common disease-initiation mechanisms. The disease-linked clones were reported as significantly enriched in matched synovial fluid samples from ankylosing spondylitis patients.

Trimming removed 0 bases from V and 2 bases from J, leaving 13 bases between the germline ends. The germline V gene specifies SGHTA as CDR1 and FQGTGA as CDR2. The cysteine opens and the phenylalanine closes a CDR3 of 17 amino acids. This entry keeps only the CDR3 DNA: 51 bases, framed from base 1. The chain joins TRBV7-3 to TRBJ2-2, with the D gene not clear enough to name. The origin of this receptor is a male donor with ankylosing spondylitis or in good health (not recorded which). The sample consisted of blood. Here is the DNA: TGTGCCAGCAGCTTAACGGGAACGATGATTAACACCGGGGAGCTGTTTTTT. Translated, this is CASSLTGTMINTGELFF.